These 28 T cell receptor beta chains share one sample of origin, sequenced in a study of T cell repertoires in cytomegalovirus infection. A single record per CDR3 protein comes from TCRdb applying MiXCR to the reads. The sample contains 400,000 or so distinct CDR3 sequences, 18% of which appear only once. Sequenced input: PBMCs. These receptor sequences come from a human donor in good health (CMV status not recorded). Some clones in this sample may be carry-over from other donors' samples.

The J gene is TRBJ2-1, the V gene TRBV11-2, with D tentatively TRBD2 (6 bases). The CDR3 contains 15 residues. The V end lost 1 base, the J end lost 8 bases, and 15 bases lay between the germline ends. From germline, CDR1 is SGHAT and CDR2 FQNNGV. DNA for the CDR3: TGTGCCAGCAGCTTAGTGACGGGAGTCAGGTATGAGCAGTTCTTC. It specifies CASSLVTGVRYEQFF.

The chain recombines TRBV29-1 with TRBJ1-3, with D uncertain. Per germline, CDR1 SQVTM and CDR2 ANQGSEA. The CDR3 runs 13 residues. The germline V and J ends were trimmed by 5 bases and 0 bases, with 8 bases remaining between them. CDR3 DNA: TGCAGCGTTCAGCGTGGCTCTGGAAACACCATATATTTT. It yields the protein CSVQRGSGNTIYF. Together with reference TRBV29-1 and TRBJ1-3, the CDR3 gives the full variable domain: SAVISQKPSRDICQRGTSLTIQCQVDSQVTMMFWYRQQPGQSLTLIATANQGSEATYESGFVIDKFPISRPNLTFSTLTVSNMSPEDSSIYLCSVQRGSGNTIYFGEGSWLTVV.

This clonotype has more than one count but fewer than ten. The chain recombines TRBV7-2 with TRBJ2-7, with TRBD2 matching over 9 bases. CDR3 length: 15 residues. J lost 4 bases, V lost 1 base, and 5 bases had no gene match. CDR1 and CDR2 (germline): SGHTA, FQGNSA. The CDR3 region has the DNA TGTGCCAGCAGCTTAGAACTAGCGGGTGCTTACGAGCAGTACTTC. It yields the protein CASSLELAGAYEQYF.

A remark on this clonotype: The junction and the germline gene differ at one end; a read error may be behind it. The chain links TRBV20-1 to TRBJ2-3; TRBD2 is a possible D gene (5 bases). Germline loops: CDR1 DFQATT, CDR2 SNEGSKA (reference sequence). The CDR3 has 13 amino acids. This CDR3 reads CSARVPPLDPTLF. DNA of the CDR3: TGCAGTGCTAGAGTCCCCCCACTAGACCCGACGCTATTT.

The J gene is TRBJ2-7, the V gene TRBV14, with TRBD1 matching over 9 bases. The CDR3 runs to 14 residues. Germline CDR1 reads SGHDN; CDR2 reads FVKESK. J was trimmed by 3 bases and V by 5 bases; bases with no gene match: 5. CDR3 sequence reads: CASSKGQGGYEQYF. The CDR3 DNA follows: TGTGCCAGCAGCAAGGGACAGGGTGGCTACGAGCAGTACTTC. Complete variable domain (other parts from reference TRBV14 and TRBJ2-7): EAGVTQFPSHSVIEKGQTVTLRCDPISGHDNLYWYRRVMGKEIKFLLHFVKESKQDESGMPNNRFLAERTGGTYSTLKVQPAELEDSGVYFCASSKGQGGYEQYFGPGTRLTVT.

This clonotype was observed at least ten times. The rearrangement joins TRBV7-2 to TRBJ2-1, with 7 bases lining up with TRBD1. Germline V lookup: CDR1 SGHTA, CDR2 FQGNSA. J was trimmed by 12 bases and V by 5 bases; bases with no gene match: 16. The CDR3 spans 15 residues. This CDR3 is CASSRAGTDRSGQFF. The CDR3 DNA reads TGTGCCAGCAGCAGGGCCGGGACAGACCGTTCCGGGCAGTTCTTC.

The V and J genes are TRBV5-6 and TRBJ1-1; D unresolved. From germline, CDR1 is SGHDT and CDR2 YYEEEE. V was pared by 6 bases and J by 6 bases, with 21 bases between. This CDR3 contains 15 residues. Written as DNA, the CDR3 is TGTGCCAGCAACCTCCTCGACGGGTATTCGGCTGAAGCTTTCTTT. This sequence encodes CASNLLDGYSAEAFF. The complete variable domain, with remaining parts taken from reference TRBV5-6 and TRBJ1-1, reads DAGVTQSPTHLIKTRGQQVTLRCSPKSGHDTVSWYQQALGQGPQFIFQYYEEEERQRGNFPDRFSGHQFPNYSSELNVNALLLGDSALYLCASNLLDGYSAEAFFGQGTRLTVV.

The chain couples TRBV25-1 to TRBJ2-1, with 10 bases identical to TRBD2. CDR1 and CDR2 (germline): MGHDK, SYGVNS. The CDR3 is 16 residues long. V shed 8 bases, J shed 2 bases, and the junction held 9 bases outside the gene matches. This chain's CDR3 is CASGSHGTSAYNEQFF. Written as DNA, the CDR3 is TGTGCCAGCGGAAGTCACGGGACTAGCGCCTACAATGAGCAGTTCTTC.

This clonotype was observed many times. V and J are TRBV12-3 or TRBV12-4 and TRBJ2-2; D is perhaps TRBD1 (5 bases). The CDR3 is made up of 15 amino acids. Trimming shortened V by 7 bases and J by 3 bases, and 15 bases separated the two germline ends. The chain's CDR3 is CASTPWGGYTGELFF. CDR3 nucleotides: TGTGCCAGCACCCCTTGGGGCGGCTACACCGGGGAGCTGTTTTTT.

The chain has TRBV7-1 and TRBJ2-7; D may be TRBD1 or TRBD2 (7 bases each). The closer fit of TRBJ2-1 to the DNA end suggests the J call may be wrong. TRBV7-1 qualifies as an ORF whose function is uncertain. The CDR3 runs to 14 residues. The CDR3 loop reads CASSPAGGEYEQFF. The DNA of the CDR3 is TGTGCCAGCAGCCCGGCAGGGGGGGAATACGAGCAGTTCTTC.

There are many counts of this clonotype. The CDR3 nucleotides are TGTGCCAGCTCCCCTAGCGGGAAAGAGACCCAGTACTTC. This codes for CASSPSGKETQYF. This chain connects TRBV27 to TRBJ2-5; 9 bases align to TRBD2. V lost 8 bases and J lost 3; bases outside the gene matches: 4. This CDR3 contains 13 residues. The germline V gene has CDR1 MNHEY and CDR2 SMNVEV (reference sequence).

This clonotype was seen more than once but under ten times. Here the CDR3 DNA reads TGTGCCAGCAGTGATCAGCTGAACTACGAAAAACTGTTTTTT. Translation gives CASSDQLNYEKLFF. J is TRBJ1-4 and V is TRBV2; no definite D call. The CDR3 consists of 14 residues. The germline V gene encodes CDR1 SNHLY and CDR2 FYNNEI. V was trimmed by 3 bases and J by 8 bases, leaving 13 bases between them.

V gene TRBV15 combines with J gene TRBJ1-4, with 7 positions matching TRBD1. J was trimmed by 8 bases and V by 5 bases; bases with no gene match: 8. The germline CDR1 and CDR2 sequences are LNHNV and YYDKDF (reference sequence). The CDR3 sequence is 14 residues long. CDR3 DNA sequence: TGTGCCACCAGCTTTACAGGGGTTGCGGAAAAACTGTTTTTT. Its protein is CATSFTGVAEKLFF.

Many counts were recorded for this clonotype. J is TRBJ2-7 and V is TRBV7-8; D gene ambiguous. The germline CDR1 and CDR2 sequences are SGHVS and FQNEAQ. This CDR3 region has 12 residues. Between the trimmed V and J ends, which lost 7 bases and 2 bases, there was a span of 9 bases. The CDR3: CASTQNAYEQYF. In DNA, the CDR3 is TGTGCCAGCACCCAAAACGCCTACGAGCAGTACTTC.

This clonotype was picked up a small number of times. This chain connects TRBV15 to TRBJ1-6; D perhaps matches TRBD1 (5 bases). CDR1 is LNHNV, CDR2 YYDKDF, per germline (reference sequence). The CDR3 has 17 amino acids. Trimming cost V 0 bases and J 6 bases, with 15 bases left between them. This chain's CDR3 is CATSRDYRGNLNSPLHF. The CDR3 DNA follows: TGTGCCACCAGCAGAGACTACCGGGGGAATCTTAATTCACCCCTCCACTTT. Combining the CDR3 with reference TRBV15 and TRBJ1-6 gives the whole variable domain DAMVIQNPRYQVTQFGKPVTLSCSQTLNHNVMYWYQQKSSQAPKLLFHYYDKDFNNEADTPDNFQSRRPNTSFCFLDIRSPGLGDTAMYLCATSRDYRGNLNSPLHFGNGTRLTVT.

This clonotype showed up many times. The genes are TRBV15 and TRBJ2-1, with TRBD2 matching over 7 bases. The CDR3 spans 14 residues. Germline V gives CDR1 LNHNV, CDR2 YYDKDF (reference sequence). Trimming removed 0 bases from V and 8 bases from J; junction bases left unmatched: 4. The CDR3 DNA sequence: TGTGCCACCAGCAGAGATCGGGGGGTATATGAGCAGTTCTTC. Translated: CATSRDRGVYEQFF.

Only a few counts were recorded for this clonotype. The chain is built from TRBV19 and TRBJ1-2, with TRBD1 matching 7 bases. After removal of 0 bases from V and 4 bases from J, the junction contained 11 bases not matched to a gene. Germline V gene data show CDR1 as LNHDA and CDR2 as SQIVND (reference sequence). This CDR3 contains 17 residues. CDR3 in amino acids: CASSIDLIPTGTYGYTF. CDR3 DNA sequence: TGTGCCAGTAGTATAGACCTGATACCGACAGGGACCTATGGCTACACCTTC.

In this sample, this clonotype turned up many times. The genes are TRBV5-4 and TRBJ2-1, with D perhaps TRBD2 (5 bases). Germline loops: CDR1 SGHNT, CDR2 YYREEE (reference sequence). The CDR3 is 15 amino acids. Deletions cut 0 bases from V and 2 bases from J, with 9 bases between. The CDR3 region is CASSLVPGTYNEQFF. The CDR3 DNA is TGTGCCAGCAGCTTGGTCCCGGGGACCTACAATGAGCAGTTCTTC.

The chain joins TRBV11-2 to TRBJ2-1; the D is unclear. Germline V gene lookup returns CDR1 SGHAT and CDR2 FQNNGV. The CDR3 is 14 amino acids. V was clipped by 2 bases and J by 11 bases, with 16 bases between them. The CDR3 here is CASSLWAARTQQFF. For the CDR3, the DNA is TGTGCCAGCAGCTTATGGGCAGCCAGGACGCAGCAGTTCTTC.

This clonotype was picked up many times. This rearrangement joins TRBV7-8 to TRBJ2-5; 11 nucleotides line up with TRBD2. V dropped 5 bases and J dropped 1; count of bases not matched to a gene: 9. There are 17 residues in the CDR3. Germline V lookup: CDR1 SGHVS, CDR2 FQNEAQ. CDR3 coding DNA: TGTGCCAGCAGCCCGGCGGCCGGGACTAGCGGCCAAGAGACCCAGTACTTC. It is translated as CASSPAAGTSGQETQYF.

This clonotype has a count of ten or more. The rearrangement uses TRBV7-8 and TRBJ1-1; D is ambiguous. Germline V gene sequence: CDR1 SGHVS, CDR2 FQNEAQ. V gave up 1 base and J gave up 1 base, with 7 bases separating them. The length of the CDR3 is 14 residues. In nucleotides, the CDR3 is TGTGCCAGCAGCTTAGAGGGTCGGAACACTGAAGCTTTCTTT. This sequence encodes CASSLEGRNTEAFF.

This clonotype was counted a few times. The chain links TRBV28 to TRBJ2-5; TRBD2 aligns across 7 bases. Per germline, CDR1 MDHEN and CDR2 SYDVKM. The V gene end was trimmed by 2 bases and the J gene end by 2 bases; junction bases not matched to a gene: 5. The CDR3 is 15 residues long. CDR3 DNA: TGTGCCAGCAGTTTAGTCTGGCGGGGGCAAGAGACCCAGTACTTC. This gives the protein CASSLVWRGQETQYF.

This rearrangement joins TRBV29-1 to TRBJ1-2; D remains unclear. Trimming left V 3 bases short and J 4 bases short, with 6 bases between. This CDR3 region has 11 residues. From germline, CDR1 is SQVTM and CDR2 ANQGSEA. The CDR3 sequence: CSVDSLYGYTF. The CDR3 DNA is TGCAGCGTTGACAGTCTCTATGGCTACACCTTC.

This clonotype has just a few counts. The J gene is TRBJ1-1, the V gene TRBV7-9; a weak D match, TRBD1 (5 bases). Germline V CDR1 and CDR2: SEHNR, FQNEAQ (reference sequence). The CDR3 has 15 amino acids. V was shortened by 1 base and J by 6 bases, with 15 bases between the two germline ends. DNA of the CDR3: TGTGCCAGCAGCTTAGATGACAGAGGGTTCGCTGAAGCTTTCTTT. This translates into CASSLDDRGFAEAFF.

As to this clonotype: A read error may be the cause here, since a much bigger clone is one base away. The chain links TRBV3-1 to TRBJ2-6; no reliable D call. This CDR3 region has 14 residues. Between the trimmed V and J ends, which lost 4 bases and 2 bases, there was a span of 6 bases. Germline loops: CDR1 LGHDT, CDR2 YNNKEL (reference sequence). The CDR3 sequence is CASSPSAGANVLTF. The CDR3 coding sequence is TGTGCCAGCAGCCCCAGCGCTGGGGCCAACGTCCTGACTTTC.

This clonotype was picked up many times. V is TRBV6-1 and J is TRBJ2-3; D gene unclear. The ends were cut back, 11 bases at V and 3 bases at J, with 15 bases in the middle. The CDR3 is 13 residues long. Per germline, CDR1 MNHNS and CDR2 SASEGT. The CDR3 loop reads CAAGMKRTDTQYF. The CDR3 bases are TGTGCCGCCGGAATGAAAAGGACAGATACGCAGTATTTT.

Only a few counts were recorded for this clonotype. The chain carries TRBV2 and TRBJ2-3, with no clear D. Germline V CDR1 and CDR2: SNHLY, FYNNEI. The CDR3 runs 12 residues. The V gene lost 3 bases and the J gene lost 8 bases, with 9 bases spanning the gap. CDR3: CASSESWSTQYF. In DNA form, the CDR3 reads TGTGCCAGCAGTGAGTCGTGGAGTACGCAGTATTTT.

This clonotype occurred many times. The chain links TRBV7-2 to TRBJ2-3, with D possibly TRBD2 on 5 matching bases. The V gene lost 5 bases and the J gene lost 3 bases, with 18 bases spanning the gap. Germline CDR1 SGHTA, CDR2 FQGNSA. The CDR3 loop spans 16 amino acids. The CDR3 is CASSPRTLLVTDTQYF. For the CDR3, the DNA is TGTGCCAGCAGCCCGCGAACCCTACTAGTTACAGATACGCAGTATTTT.